These 30 T cell receptor beta chains share one sample of origin, sequenced in a study of early T cells in non-severe SARS-CoV-2 infection. TCRdb re-analysed the 5' RACE reads in MiXCR, keeping a single row per CDR3 protein. The sample lists about 76,000 distinct CDR3 sequences, less than 20% occurring once. The sample comprised whole blood. The receptors stem from an adult who was a healthcare worker with PCR-confirmed SARS-CoV-2 infection or an uninfected control (not recorded which).

The chain combines TRBV29-1 with TRBJ1-2; D perhaps matches TRBD1 (6 bases). The germline V and J ends were trimmed by 2 bases and 4 bases, with 14 bases remaining between them. The CDR3 spans 14 residues. CDR1 is SQVTM and CDR2 is ANQGSEA in the germline V gene. Here the CDR3 reads CSVELAGDIYGYTF. The DNA for the CDR3 is TGCAGCGTTGAACTAGCCGGGGACATCTATGGCTACACCTTC. The whole variable domain, filled in from reference TRBV29-1 and TRBJ1-2, reads SAVISQKPSRDICQRGTSLTIQCQVDSQVTMMFWYRQQPGQSLTLIATANQGSEATYESGFVIDKFPISRPNLTFSTLTVSNMSPEDSSIYLCSVELAGDIYGYTFGSGTRLTVV.

CDR3 coding DNA: TGCAGCGTACGCCGGGGCACCGGGGAGCTGTTTTTT. This sequence encodes CSVRRGTGELFF. This chain connects TRBV29-1 to TRBJ2-2, with a possible D match to TRBD2 (5 bases). The V and J ends lost 6 bases and 4 bases respectively, with 9 bases between them. The germline V gene encodes CDR1 SQVTM and CDR2 ANQGSEA. The CDR3 has 12 amino acids.

This sequence joins TRBV4-2 and TRBJ1-5; TRBD1 is a possible D gene (5 bases). Germline values: CDR1 LGHNA, CDR2 YNFKEQ. V gave up 4 bases and J gave up 2 bases, with 15 bases separating them. The length of the CDR3 is 16 residues. CDR3: CASSRAGAGGNQPQHF. The CDR3 DNA sequence: TGTGCCAGCAGCCGGGCTGGGGCCGGGGGCAATCAGCCCCAGCATTTT.

This clonotype was seen repeatedly, ten times or more. The chain couples TRBV13 to TRBJ2-1, with no clear D. The CDR3 runs 11 residues. Germline lookup yields CDR1 PRHDT and CDR2 FYEKMQ (reference sequence). V was clipped by 1 base and J by 9 bases, with 4 bases between them. The DNA of the CDR3 is TGTGCCAGCAGCTTAGCCGGTGAGCAGTTCTTC. Protein sequence: CASSLAGEQFF.

The rearrangement uses TRBV5-1 and TRBJ1-2; 7 nucleotides agree with TRBD1. The V gene end was trimmed by 4 bases and the J gene end by 5 bases; junction bases not matched to a gene: 11. The length of the CDR3 is 15 residues. Germline assignment: CDR1 SGHRS and CDR2 YFSETQ. The CDR3 is CASSAGIQGKYGYTF. CDR3 nucleotide sequence: TGCGCCAGCAGCGCTGGAATACAGGGGAAGTATGGCTACACCTTC.

This clonotype was counted only a few times. The chain has TRBV20-1 and TRBJ2-2; 9 bases align to TRBD1. Germline assignment: CDR1 DFQATT and CDR2 SNEGSKA (reference sequence). After removal of 6 bases from V and 4 bases from J, the junction contained 3 bases not matched to a gene. CDR3 length: 13 residues. CDR3 loop: CSAGTGLTGELFF. The CDR3 DNA sequence: TGCAGTGCCGGGACAGGGCTCACCGGGGAGCTGTTTTTT.

The chain joins TRBV13 to TRBJ2-7, with D maybe TRBD2 (6 bases). Germline V gene data show CDR1 as PRHDT and CDR2 as FYEKMQ (reference sequence). Deletions cut 1 base from V and 2 bases from J, with 15 bases between. The CDR3 runs to 16 residues. CDR3 in amino acids: CASSLAPPGVTYEQYF. In nucleotides, the CDR3 is TGTGCCAGCAGCTTAGCCCCCCCGGGAGTCACCTACGAGCAGTACTTC.

This clonotype showed up just a few times. The chain has TRBV11-2 and TRBJ2-3; perhaps TRBD2 as D (6 bases). The germline CDR1 and CDR2 sequences are SGHAT and FQNNGV. This CDR3 is 15 amino acids long. V was clipped by 1 base and J by 1 base, with 9 bases between them. CDR3 sequence (DNA): TGTGCCAGCAGCTTAGTCCCGGGGGGCACAGATACGCAGTATTTT. Protein: CASSLVPGGTDTQYF.

This chain uses TRBV12-3 or TRBV12-4 with TRBJ1-1, with D perhaps TRBD1 (6 bases). The V gene lost 3 bases and the J gene lost 2 bases, with 13 bases spanning the gap. The CDR3 loop spans 15 amino acids. The CDR3 protein is CASSFVGGFNTEAFF. The CDR3 bases are TGTGCCAGCAGTTTTGTGGGGGGCTTCAACACTGAAGCTTTCTTT.

This clonotype turned up a few times. The chain employs TRBV4-3 and TRBJ2-5; 7 nucleotides agree with TRBD2. Germline CDR1 reads LGHNA; CDR2 reads YSLEER. Trimming removed 0 bases from V and 2 bases from J; junction bases left unmatched: 3. The CDR3 consists of 15 residues. The DNA for the CDR3 is TGCGCCAGCAGCCAAGAGGAGGGACTACAAGAGACCCAGTACTTC. It yields the protein CASSQEEGLQETQYF.

This clonotype showed up many times. The CDR3 is CASRQPPRDEQFF. CDR3 coding DNA: TGTGCCAGCAGACAACCCCCTCGGGATGAGCAGTTCTTC. The chain links TRBV12-3 or TRBV12-4 to TRBJ2-1; no definite D call. The CDR3 runs to 13 residues. V lost 6 bases, J lost 8 bases, and 14 bases lay in between.

This clonotype came up many times. J is TRBJ1-1 and V is TRBV29-1; D unresolved. Between the trimmed V and J ends, which lost 5 bases and 0 bases, there was a span of 13 bases. Per the germline V gene, CDR1 is SQVTM and CDR2 is ANQGSEA. CDR3 size: 14 residues. The CDR3 protein is CSVRRVMMNTEAFF. CDR3 bases: TGCAGCGTTCGTAGGGTGATGATGAACACTGAAGCTTTCTTT.

This clonotype was seen ten or more times. The CDR3 DNA reads as TGTGCCAGCAGCCCGGGACTAGCGGGAGGTAGTGAGCAGTTCTTC. Translation: CASSPGLAGGSEQFF. This sequence joins TRBV9 and TRBJ2-1, with 15 nucleotides matching TRBD2. Germline CDR1 SGDLS, CDR2 YYNGEE. The V segment lost 4 bases and the J segment 9 bases; nucleotides outside the gene matches: 5. The CDR3 is 15 amino acids.

Comments on this clonotype: The junction and the germline gene differ at one end; a read error may be behind it. J is TRBJ2-7 and V is TRBV7-9; 8 nucleotides agree with TRBD1. The CDR3 has 14 residues. The germline CDR1 and CDR2 sequences are SEHNR and FQNEAQ (reference sequence). The CDR3 region is CVSSLGDRMYEQYF. CDR3 bases: TGTGTCAGCAGCTTGGGGGACAGGATGTACGAGCAGTACTTC.

This clonotype was detected many times. The V gene is TRBV20-1, the J gene TRBJ2-1; TRBD2 aligns across 7 bases. Trimming removed 2 bases from V and 2 bases from J; junction bases left unmatched: 6. The CDR3 consists of 15 residues. The germline V gene has CDR1 DFQATT and CDR2 SNEGSKA (reference sequence). The CDR3 protein is CSARNRLAPYNEQFF. CDR3 sequence (DNA): TGCAGTGCTAGAAACAGACTAGCCCCCTACAATGAGCAGTTCTTC.

Sample share makes this clonotype medium-sized (0.01 to 0.1%). The gene calls are TRBV6-5 and TRBJ2-7, with D possibly matching TRBD2 (5 bases). Trimming removed 3 bases at V and 2 bases at J, with 11 bases between. This CDR3 spans 14 amino acids. Per germline, CDR1 MNHEY and CDR2 SVGAGI. The CDR3 loop is CASSYLEGTYEQYF. The CDR3 DNA follows: TGTGCCAGCAGTTATCTTGAGGGAACCTACGAGCAGTACTTC.

This clonotype was recorded many times. The chain employs TRBV7-9 and TRBJ2-7; TRBD1 might be the D (6 bases). The CDR3 length is 15 residues. V was cut by 1 base and J by 2 bases, with 12 bases left in between. CDR1 SEHNR and CDR2 FQNEAQ come from the germline V gene (reference sequence). CDR3 amino acids: CASSLVDSGPYEQYF. In nucleotides, the CDR3 is TGTGCCAGCAGCTTAGTGGACAGTGGTCCCTACGAGCAGTACTTC.

The chain couples TRBV19 to TRBJ2-6; D not certain. The CDR3 sequence is 14 residues long. V was pared by 9 bases and J by 0 bases, with 9 bases between. Germline CDR1 reads LNHDA; CDR2 reads SQIVND (reference sequence). The CDR3 reads CASVSLSGANVLTF. The DNA of the CDR3 is TGTGCCAGCGTGTCCCTCTCTGGGGCCAACGTCCTGACTTTC.

This chain joins TRBV28 and TRBJ2-7; the D is unclear. Germline V CDR1 and CDR2: MDHEN, SYDVKM. There are 14 residues in the CDR3. V was clipped by 6 bases and J by 3 bases, with 15 bases between them. CDR3 sequence: CASRPTQPVYEQYF. The CDR3 DNA reads as TGTGCCAGCAGACCCACTCAACCCGTCTACGAGCAGTACTTC.

This clonotype has more than one count but fewer than ten. The gene calls are TRBV28 and TRBJ2-1; D is possibly TRBD1 (6 bases). CDR1 MDHEN and CDR2 SYDVKM come from the germline V gene. The ends were cut back, 3 bases at V and 5 bases at J, with 8 bases in the middle. This CDR3 has 13 residues. The chain's CDR3 is CASSLGAHNEQFF. CDR3 nucleotide sequence: TGTGCCAGCAGTTTGGGGGCCCACAATGAGCAGTTCTTC.

V usage is TRBV2 and J usage is TRBJ2-3; D unclear. The CDR3 is 11 residues long. Germline V gene lookup returns CDR1 SNHLY and CDR2 FYNNEI. V gave up 5 bases and J gave up 6 bases, with 6 bases separating them. The CDR3 nucleotides are TGTGCCAGCAGTTCCGTGGATACGCAGTATTTT. The encoded protein is CASSSVDTQYF.

This clonotype was counted many times. The rearrangement links TRBV6-6 to TRBJ1-6; D not certain. The CDR3 extends over 14 amino acids. Trimming took 2 bases from V and 9 from J, leaving 11 bases between them. Germline CDR1 and CDR2: MNHNY and SVGAGI (reference sequence). The DNA for the CDR3 is TGTGCCAGCAGTTACGGGCAGGCTGGTTCACCCCTCCACTTT. Translated, it gives CASSYGQAGSPLHF.

This clonotype appeared many times. The chain joins TRBV11-3 to TRBJ1-1; 11 positions agree with TRBD1. Unmatched junction bases numbered 11, after V lost 5 bases and J lost 0 bases. This CDR3 has 18 residues. CDR1 and CDR2 (germline): SGHNT, YENEEA. DNA of the CDR3: TGTGCCAGCAGCCATTTCCCGGGACAGGGGGGTATGAACACTGAAGCTTTCTTT. It yields the protein CASSHFPGQGGMNTEAFF.

Here the CDR3 DNA reads TGCAGCGTCCAAGACCCTAGAGCGGGAGAGCTAGAGACCCAGTACTTC. This codes for CSVQDPRAGELETQYF. The chain uses TRBV29-1 and TRBJ2-5; TRBD2 agrees at 8 bases. After removal of 6 bases from V and 4 bases from J, the junction contained 16 bases not matched to a gene. The CDR3 spans 16 residues. Looked up from germline, CDR1 is SQVTM and CDR2 is ANQGSEA.

The chain combines TRBV12-3 or TRBV12-4 with TRBJ2-2, with D possibly TRBD2 on 5 matching bases. The V and J ends lost 6 bases and 7 bases respectively, with 15 bases between them. The CDR3 has 14 residues. In nucleotides, the CDR3 is TGTGCCAGCAGGGTCCACGGGGAACTCGGGGAGCTGTTTTTT. It codes for CASRVHGELGELFF.

This clonotype was recorded once. The chain recombines TRBV19 with TRBJ2-1; D gene uncertain. CDR1 and CDR2 (germline): LNHDA, SQIVND (reference sequence). The CDR3 contains 12 residues. V lost 5 bases to trimming and J lost 9 bases, with 11 bases between them. CDR3 protein: CASSPQMGEQFF. In DNA form, the CDR3 reads TGTGCCAGTAGTCCACAGATGGGTGAGCAGTTCTTC.

The chain uses TRBV6-2 or TRBV6-3 and TRBJ2-1, with 9 nucleotides matching TRBD1. This CDR3 spans 17 amino acids. V shed 5 bases and J 7 bases; nucleotides not matched to a gene: 15. From germline, CDR1 is MNHEY and CDR2 SVGEGT. The CDR3 bases are TGTGCCAGCAGTGCGCCGGGACAGGGAAAAAGAAGGAATGAGCAGTTCTTC. Encoded protein: CASSAPGQGKRRNEQFF.

The gene calls are TRBV7-9 and TRBJ2-1; TRBD1 agrees at 9 bases. This CDR3 is built from 17 residues. J lost 4 bases, V lost 4 bases, and 11 bases had no gene match. Germline CDR1 reads SEHNR; CDR2 reads FQNEAQ (reference sequence). The CDR3: CASSSLKQGAEYNEQFF. In nucleotides, the CDR3 is TGTGCCAGCAGCTCCCTAAAACAGGGGGCGGAATACAATGAGCAGTTCTTC.

There are many counts of this clonotype. The chain has TRBV3-1 and TRBJ2-7, with D possibly matching TRBD2 (6 bases). The ends were cut back, 3 bases at V and 1 base at J, with 13 bases in the middle. This CDR3 has 15 residues. Germline values: CDR1 LGHDT, CDR2 YNNKEL (reference sequence). As DNA, the CDR3 is TGTGCCAGCAGCCAGCGCGGGACGCAGTCCTACGAGCAGTACTTC. This encodes CASSQRGTQSYEQYF.

This chain joins TRBV30 and TRBJ2-7; 9 positions agree with TRBD1. Germline CDR1 reads GTSNPN; CDR2 reads SVGIG (reference sequence). Germline trimming cut 5 bases from V and 1 base from J; bases unmatched to any gene: 6. The CDR3 runs to 14 residues. CDR3 region: CAWDRDRASYEQYF. Written as DNA, the CDR3 is TGTGCCTGGGACCGGGACAGGGCTTCCTACGAGCAGTACTTC.